This TCR beta chain was captured in a study of blood T cell repertoires in COVID-19. Turning to the study itself: The study drew acute and convalescent COVID-19 samples from the United States, Italy and Spain.

Original analysis: Estimation of nucleated cell counts relied on the amplification of reference gene primers. Sequencing was performed with immunoSEQ multiplex PCR; in TCRdb, only in-frame clones are kept and a portion is missing. Clonal size and the V and J genes are those of that table, whereas D and trimming came from the DNA. This table has 140,000 to 150,000 clones, about four fifths appearing once. This clone was picked up one time. V shed 6 bases and J 8 bases; nucleotides not matched to a gene: 7. The CDR3 runs 14 residues. CDR1 LNHDA and CDR2 SQIVND come from the germline V gene (reference sequence).

The sequenced sample was peripheral blood. The chain uses TRBV19 and TRBJ2-1; 10 bases are a match to TRBD2. This clonotype was obtained from a human donor in a cohort sampled during active COVID-19. CDR3 loop: CASSSGRALDEQFF. The DNA of the CDR3 is TGTGCCAGTAGCAGCGGGAGGGCCCTCGATGAGCAGTTCTTC. Variable domain in full (rest from reference TRBV19 and TRBJ2-1): DGGITQSPKYLFRKEGQNVTLSCEQNLNHDAMYWYRQDPGQGLRLIYYSQIVNDFQKGDIAEGYSVSREKKESFPLTVTSAQKNPTAFYLCASSSGRALDEQFFGPGTRLTVL.